This T cell receptor beta chain derives from a study of tissue T cells after allogeneic stem cell transplantation. CDR1 is LGHNA, CDR2 YNLKQL, per germline (reference sequence). Trimming took off 0 bases at V and 2 bases at J, with 8 bases between the two ends. The CDR3 is made up of 14 amino acids. The method was immunoSEQ multiplex PCR; TCRdb's version includes in-frame clones alone and lacks a portion of them. The data contain about 22,000 clones, around 70% of them singletons. General study findings and limits: Limitations included a small, clinically heterogeneous cohort and limited sampling depth. Alloreactivity or antigen specificity of tissue TCRs was not determined; some clones might be host cells. Few T cell clones were shared across patients, but motif clusters showed tissue-specific shared signatures. Anatomically similar tissues had similar TCR repertoires within each patient.

This clone showed up just a few times. Its antigen remains unidentified. Here the gene names and germline are mouse. The CDR3 goes on 1 residue after the read ends, and that part is filled in from the germline J gene. This receptor was obtained from a female BALB/c mouse in good health. Mouse MHC haplotype: H2-d. Sequenced sample: spleen. The chain has TRBV5 and TRBJ2-7, with D perhaps assigned TRBD1 or TRBD2 (5 bases each). This chain's CDR3 is CASSQDLGPYEQYF. Incomplete CDR3 DNA: TGTGCCAGCAGCCAAGATTTGGGGCCCTATGAACAGTAC.